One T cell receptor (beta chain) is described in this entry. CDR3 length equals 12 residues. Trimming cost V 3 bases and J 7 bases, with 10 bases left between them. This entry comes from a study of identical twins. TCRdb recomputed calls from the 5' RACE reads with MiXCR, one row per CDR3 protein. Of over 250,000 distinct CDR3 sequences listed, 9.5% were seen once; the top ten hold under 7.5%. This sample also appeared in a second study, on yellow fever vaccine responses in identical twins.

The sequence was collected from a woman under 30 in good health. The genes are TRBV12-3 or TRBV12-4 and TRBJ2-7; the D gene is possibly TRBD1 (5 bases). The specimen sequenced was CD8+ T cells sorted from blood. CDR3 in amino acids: CASSFGQGEQYF. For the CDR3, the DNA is TGTGCCAGCAGTTTTGGTCAGGGTGAGCAGTACTTC.